This paragraph covers one TCR beta chain sequence. What it recognizes is unknown. The data derive from a study of T cells in Graves' hyperthyroidism and ophthalmopathy. Overall study findings and caveats: Most thyroid clonotypes that were expanded above 0.001 also turned up in blood.

Individuals with ophthalmopathy presented a Clinical Activity Score of at least 3, a NOSPECS grade of at least 4 and a duration under 3 months. Diagnosing involved the use of clinical symptoms, serum thyroxine and TRAb, thyroid ultrasound and orbital computed tomography. The CDR3 covers 18 residues. Germline CDR1 MRHNA, CDR2 SNTAGT. Trimming took 0 bases from V and 1 from J; bases not matched to a gene: 10. Template material for amplifying TCR beta CDR3 regions consisted of RNA transcripts. HTBI primers were the set used in a first-round RT-PCR of the TCR CDR3. One entry per CDR3 protein, called by TCRdb with MiXCR from the multiplex PCR reads. The repertoire includes about 410,000 distinct CDR3 sequences, 14% to 15% of them detected once, and roughly 13% sits in the top ten.

V gene TRBV6-4 combines with J gene TRBJ2-7, with TRBD2 matching 9 bases. The clonotype comes from a young man with Graves' ophthalmopathy. The source material was blood. CDR3: CASSDSPTSGRGSYEQYF. The CDR3 DNA follows: TGTGCCAGCAGTGACTCCCCGACTAGCGGAAGGGGGTCCTACGAGCAGTACTTC.